This TCR beta chain emerged from a study of metastatic and nonmetastatic thyroid tumors. Study-wide background: Repertoire comparisons spanned blood and tumor or nodule tissue from malignant and benign thyroid patients. Findings of the study overall: Within blood and tumor, benign nodules reportedly had significantly lower TCR beta diversity than malignant thyroid tumors did.

This clone was seen repeatedly, ten times or more. Its specificity is unknown. Authors' methods: The distant-metastasis classifier for papillary thyroid cancer was built from CDR3 differences across clinicopathological groups. TCRdb re-analyzed the PCR reads using MiXCR. In this record, the V and J calls reflect TCRdb's handling and not the investigators' own analysis. The sample has roughly 81,000 clones; around 7.8% are singletons. The J segment lost 1 base and the V segment lost 6 bases, leaving 4 bases of the junction unmatched. This CDR3 region has 14 residues. Germline values: CDR1 MNHNS, CDR2 SASEGT. All patients were treatment-naive before thyroid surgery.

The chain couples TRBV6-1 to TRBJ1-1; 8 nucleotides agree with TRBD1. The sample comprised blood. This receptor was obtained from a female donor with papillary thyroid cancer or a benign thyroid nodule (not recorded which). Some clones in this sample may be carry-over from other donors' samples. The CDR3 bases are TGTGCCAGCAGGGGGACAGGACCGAACACTGAAGCTTTCTTT. This sequence encodes CASRGTGPNTEAFF.